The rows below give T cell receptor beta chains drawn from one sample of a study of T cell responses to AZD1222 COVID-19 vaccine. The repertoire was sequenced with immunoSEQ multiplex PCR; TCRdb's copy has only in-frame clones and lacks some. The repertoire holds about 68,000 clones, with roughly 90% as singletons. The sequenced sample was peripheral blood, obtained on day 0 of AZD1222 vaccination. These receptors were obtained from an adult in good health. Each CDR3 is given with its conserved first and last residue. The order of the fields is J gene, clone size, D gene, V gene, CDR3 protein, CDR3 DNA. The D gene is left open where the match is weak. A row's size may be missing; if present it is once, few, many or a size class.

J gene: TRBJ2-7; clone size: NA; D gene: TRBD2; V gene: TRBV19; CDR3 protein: CASSISSGRWEQYF; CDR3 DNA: TGTGCCAGTAGTATATCTAGCGGGAGATGGGAGCAGTACTTC
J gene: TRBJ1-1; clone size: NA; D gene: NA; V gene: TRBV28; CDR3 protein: CASSLGGGYTEAFF; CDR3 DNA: TGTGCCAGCAGTTTAGGGGGGGGGTACACTGAAGCTTTCTTT
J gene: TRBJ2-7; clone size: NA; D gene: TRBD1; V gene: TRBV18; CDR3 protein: CASSPGTGPYEQYF; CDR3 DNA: TGTGCCAGCTCACCAGGGACAGGGCCCTACGAGCAGTACTTC
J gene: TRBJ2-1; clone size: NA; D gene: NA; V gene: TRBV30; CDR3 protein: CAWSSGLFYNEQFF; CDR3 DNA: TGTGCCTGGAGTAGCGGGCTATTCTACAATGAGCAGTTCTTC
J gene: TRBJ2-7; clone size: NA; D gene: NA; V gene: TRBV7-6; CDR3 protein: CASSAQAGFSYEQYF; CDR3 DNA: TGTGCCAGCAGCGCCCAAGCCGGCTTCTCCTACGAGCAGTACTTC
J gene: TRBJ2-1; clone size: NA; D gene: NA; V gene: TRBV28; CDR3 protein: CASSRPRQGGNEQFF; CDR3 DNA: TGTGCCAGCAGCCGACCAAGACAGGGAGGGAATGAGCAGTTCTTC
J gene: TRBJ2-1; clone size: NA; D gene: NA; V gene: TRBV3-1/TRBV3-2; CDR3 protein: CASSQRPRDKLVPTYNEQFF; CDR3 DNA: TGTGCCAGCAGCCAAAGACCCAGAGACAAACTAGTGCCCACCTACAATGAGCAGTTCTTC
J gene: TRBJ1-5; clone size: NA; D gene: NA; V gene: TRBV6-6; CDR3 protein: CASTARGSNQPQHF; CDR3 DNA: TGTGCCAGCACTGCACGGGGGTCCAATCAGCCCCAGCATTTT
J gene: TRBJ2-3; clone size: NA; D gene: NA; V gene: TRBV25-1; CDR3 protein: CASSDGAHADTQYF; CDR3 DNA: TGTGCCAGCAGTGATGGCGCCCACGCGGATACGCAGTATTTT
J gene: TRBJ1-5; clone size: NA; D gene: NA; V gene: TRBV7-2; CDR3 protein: CASSLRHGNQPQHF; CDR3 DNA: TGTGCCAGCAGCTTAAGACACGGGAATCAGCCCCAGCATTTT
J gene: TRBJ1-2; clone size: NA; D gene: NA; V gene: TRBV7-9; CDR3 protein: CASSRESGQSYGYTF; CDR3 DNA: TGTGCCAGCAGTAGAGAGTCTGGACAGTCCTATGGCTACACCTTC
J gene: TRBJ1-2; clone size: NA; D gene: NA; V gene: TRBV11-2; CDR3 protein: CASSPMGPLYGYTF; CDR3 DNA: TGTGCCAGCAGCCCAATGGGACCGCTCTATGGCTACACCTTC
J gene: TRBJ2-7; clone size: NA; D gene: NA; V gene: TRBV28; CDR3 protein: CASSFHQSTQDYEQYF; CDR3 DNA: TGTGCCAGCAGTTTTCACCAATCGACACAAGACTACGAGCAGTACTTC
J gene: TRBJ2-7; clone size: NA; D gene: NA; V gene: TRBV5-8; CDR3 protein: CASSLAGGEQYF; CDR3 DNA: TGTGCCAGCAGCTTGGCCGGTGGCGAGCAGTACTTC
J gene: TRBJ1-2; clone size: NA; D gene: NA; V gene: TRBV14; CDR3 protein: CASSHSRWGGYTF; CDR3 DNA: TGTGCCAGCAGCCACAGCCGGTGGGGGGGCTACACCTTC
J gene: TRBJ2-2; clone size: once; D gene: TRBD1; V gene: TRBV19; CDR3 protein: CASRWGQGEDTGELFF; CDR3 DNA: TGTGCCAGTAGATGGGGACAGGGGGAAGACACCGGGGAGCTGTTTTTT
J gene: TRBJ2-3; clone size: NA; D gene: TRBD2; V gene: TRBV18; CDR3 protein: CASSLRTSGTDTQYF; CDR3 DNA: TGTGCCAGCTCATTGCGGACTAGCGGCACAGATACGCAGTATTTT
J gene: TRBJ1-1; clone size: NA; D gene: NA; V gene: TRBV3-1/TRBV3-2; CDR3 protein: CASSQDRVGGTEAFF; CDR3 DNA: TGTGCCAGCAGCCAGGACCGCGTGGGGGGCACTGAAGCTTTCTTT
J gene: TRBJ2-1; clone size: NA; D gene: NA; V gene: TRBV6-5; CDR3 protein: CASSYGPKSMFF; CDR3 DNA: TGTGCCAGCAGTTACGGTCCGAAAAGTATGTTCTTC
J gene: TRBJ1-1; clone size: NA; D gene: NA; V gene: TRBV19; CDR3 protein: CASGSKGDTEAFF; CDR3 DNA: TGTGCCAGTGGATCGAAAGGGGACACTGAAGCTTTCTTT
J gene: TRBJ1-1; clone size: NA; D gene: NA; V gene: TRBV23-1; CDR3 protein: CASLPDPQSNTEAFF; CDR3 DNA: TGCGCCAGCTTACCGGACCCCCAATCGAACACTGAAGCTTTCTTT
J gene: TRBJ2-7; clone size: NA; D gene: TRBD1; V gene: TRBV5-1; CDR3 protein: CASSFGQGIYEQYF; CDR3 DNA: TGCGCCAGCAGCTTCGGACAGGGTATCTACGAGCAGTACTTC
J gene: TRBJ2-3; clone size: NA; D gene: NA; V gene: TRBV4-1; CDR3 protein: CASSQGTRGADTQYF; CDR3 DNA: TGCGCCAGCAGCCAAGGGACCAGGGGTGCAGATACGCAGTATTTT
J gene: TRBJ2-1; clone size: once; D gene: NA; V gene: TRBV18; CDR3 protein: CASSPPVLAEGYNEQFF; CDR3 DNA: TGTGCCAGCTCACCACCGGTTTTAGCGGAGGGTTACAATGAGCAGTTCTTC
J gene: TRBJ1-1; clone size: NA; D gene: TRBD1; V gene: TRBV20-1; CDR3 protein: CSASNRGRGNTEAFF; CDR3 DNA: TGCAGTGCTAGTAACAGGGGGCGTGGGAACACTGAAGCTTTCTTT
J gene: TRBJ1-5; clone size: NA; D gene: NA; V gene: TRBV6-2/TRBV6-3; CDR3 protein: CASSRDSNQPQHF; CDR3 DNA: TGTGCCAGCAGCAGGGACAGCAATCAGCCCCAGCATTTT
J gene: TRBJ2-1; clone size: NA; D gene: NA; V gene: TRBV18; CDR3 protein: CASSPYGGNSYNEQFF; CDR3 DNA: TGTGCCAGCTCACCATACGGCGGAAACTCCTACAATGAGCAGTTCTTC
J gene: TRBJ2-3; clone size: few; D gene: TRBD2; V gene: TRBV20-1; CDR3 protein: CSASGGGTDTQYF; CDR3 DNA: TGCAGTGCTAGTGGGGGGGGCACAGATACGCAGTATTTT
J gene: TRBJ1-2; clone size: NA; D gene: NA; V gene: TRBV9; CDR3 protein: CASSAYKIGWYYGYTF; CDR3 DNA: TGTGCCAGCAGCGCCTATAAGATCGGATGGTACTATGGCTACACCTTC
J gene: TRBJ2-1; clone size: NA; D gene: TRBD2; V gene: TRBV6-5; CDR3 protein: CASGGTSGSSDEQFF; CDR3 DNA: TGTGCCAGCGGGGGGACTAGCGGGAGTTCGGATGAGCAGTTCTTC
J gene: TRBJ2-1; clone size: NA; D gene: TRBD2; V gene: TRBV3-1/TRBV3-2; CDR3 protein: CASSSGGVQYEQFF; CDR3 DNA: TGTGCCAGCAGCTCCGGGGGGGTTCAATATGAGCAGTTCTTC
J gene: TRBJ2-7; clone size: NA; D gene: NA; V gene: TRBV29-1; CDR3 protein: CSVRVSYEQYF; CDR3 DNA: TGCAGCGTTAGGGTCTCCTACGAGCAGTACTTC
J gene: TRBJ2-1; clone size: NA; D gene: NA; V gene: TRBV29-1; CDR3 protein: CSVVPYNEQFF; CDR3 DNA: TGCAGCGTTGTACCATACAATGAGCAGTTCTTC
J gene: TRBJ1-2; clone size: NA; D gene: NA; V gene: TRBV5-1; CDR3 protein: CASSDTPRGGYTF; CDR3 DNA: TGCGCCAGCAGCGATACACCCAGGGGTGGCTACACCTTC
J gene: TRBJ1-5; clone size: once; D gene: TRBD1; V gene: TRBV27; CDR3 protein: CASSFGTGGGQPQHF; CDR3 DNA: TGTGCCAGCAGTTTCGGGACAGGGGGCGGTCAGCCCCAGCATTTT
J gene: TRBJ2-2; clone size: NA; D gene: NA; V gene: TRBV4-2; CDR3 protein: CASSRGIKVNTGELFF; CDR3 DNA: TGTGCCAGCAGCCGAGGGATCAAGGTCAACACCGGGGAGCTGTTTTTT
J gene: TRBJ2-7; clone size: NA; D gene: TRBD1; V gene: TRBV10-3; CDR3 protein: CAISEVAGTGLDEQYF; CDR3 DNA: TGTGCCATCAGTGAGGTCGCTGGGACAGGTCTGGACGAGCAGTACTTC
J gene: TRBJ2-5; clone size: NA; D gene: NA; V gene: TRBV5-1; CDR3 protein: CASSSQGRETQYF; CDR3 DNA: TGCGCCAGCAGCTCACAGGGCCGGGAGACCCAGTACTTC
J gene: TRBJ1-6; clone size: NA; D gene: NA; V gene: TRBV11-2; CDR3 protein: CASSLDGETQSSYNSPLHF; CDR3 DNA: TGTGCCAGCAGCTTAGATGGGGAAACCCAAAGCTCCTATAATTCACCCCTCCACTTT
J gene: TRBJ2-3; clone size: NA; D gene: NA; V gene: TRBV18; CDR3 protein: CASSPQVPDTQYF; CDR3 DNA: TGTGCCAGCTCACCACAGGTTCCAGATACGCAGTATTTT
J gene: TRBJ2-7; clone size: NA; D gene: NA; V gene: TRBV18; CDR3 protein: CASSRYRAEEQYF; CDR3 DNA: TGTGCCAGCTCACGCTACAGGGCGGAGGAGCAGTACTTC